This T cell receptor beta chain was profiled in a study of blood T cell repertoires in COVID-19. Sequencing was performed with immunoSEQ multiplex PCR; in TCRdb, only in-frame clones are kept and a portion is missing. Among 180,000 or so clones listed, approximately 81% were seen once. This clone was observed a single time. V was shortened by 2 bases and J by 0 bases, with 10 bases between the two germline ends. The length of the CDR3 is 15 residues. CDR1 and CDR2 from the germline V gene are SEHNR and FQNEAQ (reference sequence). Material: peripheral blood. The sequence came from a woman over 75 with acute or convalescent COVID-19. The genes are TRBV7-9 and TRBJ1-1, with a possible D match to TRBD1 (6 bases). As DNA, the CDR3 is TGTGCCAGCAGCTTACTCAGGGGTGTGAACACTGAAGCTTTCTTT. Translated: CASSLLRGVNTEAFF.